The TCR beta chain under discussion was sequenced for a study of T cell repertoires in cytomegalovirus infection. Study summary: Based on public TCR beta signatures, there were indications of CMV infection and of a matching HLA type. General observations from the study: Carriage of CMV together with the relevant HLA was identifiable through cumulative public TCR beta family frequency. CMV-specific HLA-C-restricted TCR beta clonotypes dominated the ex vivo response.

V trimming: 4 bases; J trimming: 2 bases; junction bases outside the gene matches: 12. The CDR3 totals 17 residues. Germline V lookup: CDR1 SGHVS, CDR2 FQNEAQ. TCRdb re-analysed the reads in MiXCR, keeping a single row per CDR3 protein. The sample lists almost 550,000 distinct CDR3 sequences, about 15% seen once, with 24% in the top ten. This clonotype appeared many times. No antigen is known for it. This receptor was identified in a human donor in good health (CMV status not recorded). Some clones in this sample may be carry-over from other donors' samples. The specimen was CD8+ T cells from PBMCs. This chain connects TRBV7-8 to TRBJ2-7; the match to TRBD1 covers 9 bases. CDR3 loop: CASSSRRAGTGTYEQYF. CDR3 bases: TGTGCCAGCAGCTCACGCAGGGCCGGGACAGGGACCTACGAGCAGTACTTC. Drawing the rest from reference TRBV7-8 and TRBJ2-7, the complete variable domain is GAGVSQSPRYKVAKRGQDVALRCDPISGHVSLFWYQQALGQGPEFLTYFQNEAQLDKSGLPSDRFFAERPEGSVSTLKIQRTQQEDSAVYLCASSSRRAGTGTYEQYFGPGTRLTVT.